Only a few counts were recorded for the clone carrying this T cell receptor (beta chain). Its cognate antigen is unknown. This sample stems from a study of post-analysis software for immune sequencing data. Study findings and constraints: When compared against controls, multiple sclerosis patients showed significantly lower normalized Chao1 diversity. Relative to controls, patients had about five TRBV segments at higher frequency, with TRBV5-6, TRBV5-1 and TRBV20-1 among these.

The germline V gene encodes CDR1 MNHEY and CDR2 SVGAGI. This CDR3 has 15 amino acids. The V end was cut by 5 bases, the J end by 1 base, with 11 bases between. Prepared TCR beta cDNA libraries contained unique molecular identifiers. Once 1 to 10 million T cells were used, roughly 490,000 cDNA molecules resulted. TCRdb re-derived calls from the PCR reads in MiXCR, one entry per CDR3 protein. The sample consists of more than 450,000 distinct CDR3 sequences, 34% of them appearing once. V and J are TRBV6-5 and TRBJ2-2, with D tentatively TRBD1 (6 bases). The receptor was derived from a girl aged 2-17 years with multiple sclerosis. Sequencing was performed on blood. The CDR3 coding sequence is TGTGCCAGCAGTATGCTAGGGGGGAACACCGGGGAGCTGTTTTTT. Translated: CASSMLGGNTGELFF.